This passage covers 26 T cell receptor beta chains from one sample sequenced in a study of T cells in Graves' hyperthyroidism and ophthalmopathy. It was RNA transcripts that yielded the amplified TCR beta CDR3 regions. HTBI primers were employed in a first-round RT-PCR of the TCR CDR3. In TCRdb, the multiplex PCR reads were re-called with MiXCR into one record per CDR3 protein. This table holds fewer than 350,000 distinct CDR3 sequences, about a sixth found once. The sequenced sample consisted of blood. These receptors originate from a woman aged 40 to 55 with Graves' ophthalmopathy.

In this sample, this clonotype turned up many times. This chain joins TRBV5-1 and TRBJ2-7; D is ambiguous. V was cut by 2 bases and J by 0 bases, with 12 bases left in between. CDR3 length equals 15 residues. In germline, CDR1 is SGHRS, CDR2 YFSETQ. CDR3 DNA: TGCGCCAGCAGCTTAGGGCACTCCAGCTCCTACGAGCAGTACTTC. Amino acid sequence: CASSLGHSSSYEQYF.

This clonotype has ten or more counts. This rearrangement joins TRBV28 to TRBJ2-2; 9 nucleotides agree with TRBD2. The J segment lost 4 bases and the V segment lost 2 bases, leaving 5 bases of the junction unmatched. The CDR3 spans 16 residues. CDR1 MDHEN and CDR2 SYDVKM come from the germline V gene. As DNA, the CDR3 is TGTGCCAGCAGTTTAAGGCGGGAGGGCCGCACCGGGGAGCTGTTTTTT. Its protein is CASSLRREGRTGELFF.

At least ten counts were recorded for this clonotype. V and J are TRBV13 and TRBJ1-1; D may be TRBD1 (5 bases). This CDR3 region has 15 residues. Germline V gene data show CDR1 as PRHDT and CDR2 as FYEKMQ (reference sequence). With 5 bases removed from V and 6 bases from J, the gap between germline ends came to 19 bases. The CDR3 protein is CASSPTWGRWAEAFF. The CDR3 bases are TGTGCCAGCAGCCCAACTTGGGGCCGGTGGGCTGAAGCTTTCTTT.

This clonotype was counted many times. V is TRBV29-1 and J is TRBJ2-5; no definite D call. Per the germline V gene, CDR1 is SQVTM and CDR2 is ANQGSEA. V was shortened by 3 bases and J by 3 bases, with 11 bases between the two germline ends. CDR3 length: 13 residues. CDR3 coding DNA: TGCAGCGTTGATGCCCCGACGGAAGAGACCCAGTACTTC. Translated: CSVDAPTEETQYF.

This clonotype came up many times. This chain joins TRBV27 and TRBJ2-2; 11 bases are shared with TRBD2. CDR3 length: 18 amino acids. The ends lost 5 bases at V and 4 bases at J; junction bases unmatched: 12. Germline lookup yields CDR1 MNHEY and CDR2 SMNVEV (reference sequence). CDR3 sequence: CASSAGTSGFAPTGELFF. The CDR3 nucleotides read TGTGCCAGCAGTGCCGGGACTAGCGGTTTTGCCCCCACCGGGGAGCTGTTTTTT.

This clonotype was found many times. This chain links TRBV28 with TRBJ2-5; tentatively, D is TRBD2 (6 bases). The CDR3 is made up of 16 amino acids. Trimming left V 7 bases short and J 5 bases short, with 23 bases between. The germline V gene has CDR1 MDHEN and CDR2 SYDVKM. The CDR3 sequence is CASTPGATRRGETQYF. For the CDR3, the DNA is TGTGCCAGCACCCCTGGGGCGACTAGGCGGGGTGAGACCCAGTACTTC.

This clonotype was seen ten or more times. The chain combines TRBV7-8 with TRBJ2-4, with a possible D match to TRBD2 (5 bases). The V and J ends lost 5 bases and 2 bases respectively, with 19 bases between them. The CDR3 has 17 amino acids. Germline V lookup: CDR1 SGHVS, CDR2 FQNEAQ. The CDR3 DNA follows: TGTGCCAGCAGCCAACGAAGACCCCCGGACTCCAAAAACATTCAGTACTTC. It specifies CASSQRRPPDSKNIQYF.

The rearrangement links TRBV7-9 to TRBJ1-2; TRBD1 matches 8 bases. The CDR3 contains 12 residues. The trim removed 8 bases at V and 7 bases at J, leaving 6 bases unmatched. Germline lookup yields CDR1 SEHNR and CDR2 FQNEAQ (reference sequence). The CDR3, as DNA: TGTGCCAGCCAGGGGGCTGTAACTGGCTACACCTTC. Amino acid sequence: CASQGAVTGYTF.

This clonotype was seen repeatedly, ten times or more. A much larger clonotype is one base distant, so this may be a read error. The V and J genes are TRBV6-4 and TRBJ1-2; D is undetermined. The CDR3 spans 16 residues. Looked up from germline, CDR1 is MRHNA and CDR2 is SNTAGT. The CDR3 region is CANSEDRAEKFYGYTF. In nucleotides, the CDR3 is TGTGCCAACAGTGAAGATCGAGCAGAAAAGTTCTATGGCTACACCTTC.

The chain has TRBV2 and TRBJ2-4, with D perhaps matching TRBD1 or TRBD2 (5 bases each). The V gene lost 5 bases and the J gene lost 5 bases, with 16 bases spanning the gap. Germline V CDR1 and CDR2: SNHLY, FYNNEI. The CDR3 consists of 15 residues. This CDR3 reads CASSYSVGRENIQYF. Written as DNA, the CDR3 is TGTGCCAGCAGTTACTCGGTGGGGCGGGAAAACATTCAGTACTTC. Drawing the rest from reference TRBV2 and TRBJ2-4, the complete variable domain is EPEVTQTPSHQVTQMGQEVILRCVPISNHLYFYWYRQILGQKVEFLVSFYNNEISEKSEIFDDQFSVERPDGSNFTLKIRSTKLEDSAMYFCASSYSVGRENIQYFGAGTRLSVL.

The chain employs TRBV4-1 and TRBJ2-7; D not resolved. V was shortened by 0 bases and J by 4 bases, with 16 bases between the two germline ends. The CDR3 is 16 residues long. CDR1 MGHRA and CDR2 YSYEKL come from the germline V gene. CDR3 region: CASSQDLLVGAYEQYF. In nucleotides, the CDR3 is TGCGCCAGCAGCCAAGATTTATTGGTCGGCGCGTACGAGCAGTACTTC.

Details on this clonotype: An end of the junction differs from the germline gene, which may be a read error. J is TRBJ2-7 and V is TRBV27, with TRBD2 as a possible D gene (6 bases). Germline V CDR1 and CDR2: MNHEY, SMNVEV (reference sequence). The CDR3 is made up of 12 amino acids. The CDR3 DNA sequence: TGTGCCAGCAGCCGGGACTTCCACGAGCAGTACTTT. This gives the protein CASSRDFHEQYF.

This chain uses TRBV12-3 or TRBV12-4 with TRBJ2-7; a weak D match, TRBD1 (6 bases). The CDR3 is made up of 15 amino acids. V lost 4 bases to trimming and J lost 4 bases, with 17 bases between them. CDR3 bases: TGTGCCAGCAGTTACGAGGTGACAGGAGTTTACGAGCAGTACTTC. As protein: CASSYEVTGVYEQYF.

In this sample, this clonotype turned up many times. The V call is TRBV12-3 or TRBV12-4, the J call TRBJ2-4; D is possibly TRBD1 or TRBD2 (5 bases each). This CDR3 comprises 16 residues. V shed 5 bases and J shed 1 base, with 15 bases lying between them. The CDR3 reads CASSHPQGVAKNIQYF. The CDR3 region has the DNA TGTGCCAGCAGTCACCCCCAGGGAGTTGCCAAAAACATTCAGTACTTC.

This clonotype has ten or more counts. J is TRBJ2-5 and V is TRBV7-2; D call uncertain. V gave up 2 bases and J gave up 5 bases, with 18 bases separating them. The germline V gene encodes CDR1 SGHTA and CDR2 FQGNSA. The CDR3 has 16 residues. Here the CDR3 reads CASSLRWGRHLETQYF. The CDR3 bases are TGTGCCAGCAGCTTAAGGTGGGGAAGACACCTGGAGACCCAGTACTTC.

This clonotype has a handful of counts. This chain joins TRBV12-3 or TRBV12-4 and TRBJ2-6; D is perhaps TRBD1 (7 bases). The CDR3 is 17 residues long. With 7 bases removed from V and 2 bases from J, the gap between germline ends came to 18 bases. Written as DNA, the CDR3 is TGTGCCAGCACCTATCGGAGGGGGCGTCCTGGGGCCAACGTCCTGACTTTC. This translates into CASTYRRGRPGANVLTF.

This clonotype has ten or more counts. The V gene is TRBV19, the J gene TRBJ2-1; 10 nucleotides align to TRBD2. There are 14 residues in the CDR3. The V gene's germline CDR1 is LNHDA and CDR2 SQIVND (reference sequence). J was trimmed by 8 bases and V by 3 bases; bases with no gene match: 4. The CDR3 bases are TGTGCCAGTAGTATCCTAGCGGGAGTGGATGAGCAGTTCTTC. It specifies CASSILAGVDEQFF.

In its sample, this clonotype was seen a few times. A read error may explain this, as a much larger clone is one base away. The chain combines TRBV7-3 with TRBJ2-2; no reliable D call. CDR1 SGHTA and CDR2 FQGTGA come from the germline V gene. This CDR3 is built from 13 residues. Trimming removed 1 base at V and 3 bases at J, with 3 bases between. The CDR3 region is CASSLMDTGELFF. The CDR3 DNA reads TGTGCCAGCAGCTTAATGGACACCGGGGAGCTGTTTTTT. Drawing the rest from reference TRBV7-3 and TRBJ2-2, the complete variable domain is GAGVSQTPSNKVTEKGKYVELRCDPISGHTALYWYRQSLGQGPEFLIYFQGTGAADDSGLPNDRFFAVRPEGSVSTLKIQRTERGDSAVYLCASSLMDTGELFFGEGSRLTVL.

Ten or more counts support this clonotype. J is TRBJ2-3 and V is TRBV11-2, with 7 bases aligning to TRBD2. V lost 0 bases, J lost 3 bases, and 9 bases stayed unmatched. The length of the CDR3 is 17 residues. Germline CDR1 and CDR2: SGHAT and FQNNGV. Here the CDR3 reads CASSLEGWRERTDTQYF. Written as DNA, the CDR3 is TGTGCCAGCAGCTTAGAGGGGTGGCGGGAGCGGACAGATACGCAGTATTTT.

Ten or more counts support this clonotype. V and J are TRBV11-2 and TRBJ1-1, with D possibly matching TRBD1 (6 bases). The germline gives CDR1 SGHAT, CDR2 FQNNGV. The CDR3 covers 12 residues. Trimming removed 4 bases from V and 11 bases from J, with 14 bases in between. The CDR3 protein is CASSWSDSSAFF. As DNA, the CDR3 is TGTGCCAGCAGCTGGTCGGACAGCTCGGCTTTCTTT.

Ten or more counts support this clonotype. V is TRBV5-1 and J is TRBJ1-1, with D tentatively TRBD1 (5 bases). V dropped 1 base and J dropped 4 bases, with 8 bases sitting between them. The CDR3 is 13 amino acids. Germline lookup yields CDR1 SGHRS and CDR2 YFSETQ. In DNA, the CDR3 is TGCGCCAGCAGCTTGTGGGGGATCACTGAAGCTTTCTTT. It encodes CASSLWGITEAFF.

The table lists this clonotype with a few counts. Compared with germline, one end of the junction differs, possibly owing to a read error. The CDR3 coding sequence is TGTGCCAGCACTTCACTAACAGCGAGCTACATCTTC. It is translated as CASTSLTASYIF. The rearrangement links TRBV6-2 or TRBV6-3 to TRBJ1-2; D gene unclear. This CDR3 has 12 residues. Per the germline V gene, CDR1 is MNHEY and CDR2 is SVGEGT.

There are many counts of this clonotype. The chain carries TRBV6-1 and TRBJ1-5; no firm D call. The CDR3 contains 14 residues. Germline CDR1 reads MNHNS; CDR2 reads SASEGT. V dropped 0 bases and J dropped 4 bases, with 7 bases sitting between them. CDR3 loop: CASSEAGMNQPQHF. The CDR3 DNA follows: TGTGCCAGCAGTGAAGCAGGGATGAATCAGCCCCAGCATTTT.

This clonotype was detected a few times. This chain uses TRBV30 with TRBJ2-3; the match to TRBD2 covers 8 bases. The CDR3 runs 14 residues. The germline V gene encodes CDR1 GTSNPN and CDR2 SVGIG (reference sequence). Unmatched junction bases numbered 1, after V lost 1 base and J lost 1 base. CDR3 nucleotides: TGTGCCTGGAGTGGACTAGCGCGCACAGATACGCAGTATTTT. Protein product: CAWSGLARTDTQYF. Variable domain in full (rest from reference TRBV30 and TRBJ2-3): SQTIHQWPATLVQPVGSPLSLECTVEGTSNPNLYWYRQAAGRGLQLLFYSVGIGQISSEVPQNLSASRPQDRQFILSSKKLLLSDSGFYLCAWSGLARTDTQYFGPGTRLTVL.

This clonotype was observed a few times. The genes are TRBV27 and TRBJ1-2; no firm D call. This CDR3 comprises 15 residues. V dropped 4 bases and J dropped 3 bases, with 15 bases sitting between them. Germline lookup yields CDR1 MNHEY and CDR2 SMNVEV (reference sequence). Here the CDR3 DNA reads TGTGCCAGCAGTTCACTCGCCGGGCGGTACTATGGCTACACCTTC. Translating gives CASSSLAGRYYGYTF.

This clonotype was seen repeatedly, ten times or more. V gene TRBV24-1 combines with J gene TRBJ2-3; D may match TRBD1 or TRBD2 (5 bases each). CDR3 length: 16 amino acids. V was pared by 0 bases and J by 4 bases, with 13 bases between. The V gene's germline CDR1 is KGHDR and CDR2 SFDVKD. The CDR3: CATSDLSVRGADTQYF. The CDR3 nucleotides read TGTGCCACCAGTGATTTGAGTGTTAGGGGAGCAGATACGCAGTATTTT.